This T cell receptor beta chain came from a study of blood T cell repertoires in COVID-19. Overall study: Sources were T cells, B-cell-depleted T cells, or PBMCs; the material itself was cDNA or gDNA.

Germline V CDR1 and CDR2: MDHEN, SYDVKM. The CDR3 extends over 15 amino acids. V lost 5 bases to trimming and J lost 4 bases; unmatched junction nucleotides: 5. Per the authors' pipeline: From reference gene primer amplification, estimates of nucleated cell counts were derived. Repertoires were generated with immunoSEQ multiplex PCR, while TCRdb's copy carries only in-frame clones and drops some. For V, J and clone size, that table is used; D and trimming come from the DNA. The repertoire holds about 270,000 clones, with around four fifths as singletons. The rearrangement uses TRBV28 and TRBJ1-2; 12 bases are a match to TRBD1. Source material: peripheral blood. The sequence was collected from a woman aged 50 to 60 with active or convalescent COVID-19. The CDR3 is CASSGTGGGAYGYTF. The DNA for the CDR3 is TGTGCCAGCAGTGGGACAGGGGGCGGCGCCTATGGCTACACCTTC.